This T cell receptor (beta chain) was captured by sequencing in a study of human T cells and chemical hapten exposure. Study-level results: Once DPC sensitization occurred, TCRs above 1 in 1000 frequency showed no change.

In its sample, this clonotype was seen many times. Its cognate antigen is unknown. V was shortened by 8 bases and J by 4 bases, with 6 bases between the two germline ends. CDR3 size: 11 residues. Germline CDR1 reads SNHLY; CDR2 reads FYNNEI. The total RNA was obtained from whole blood that was not fractionated. Original processing methods: Sampled TCR counts reached a median of roughly 90,000 per sample, with values ranging from 23,224 to 690,600. From the 5' RACE reads, TCRdb called clonotypes with MiXCR, one entry per CDR3 protein. TCRdb, rather than the study authors, made the V and J calls. In the table there are roughly 81,000 distinct CDR3 sequences, 15% of which are singletons.

This clonotype originated in a female donor in good health. The rearrangement joins TRBV2 to TRBJ2-1; D gene uncertain. The CDR3 is CASLIYNEQFF. The CDR3 DNA is TGTGCCAGCCTCATTTACAATGAGCAGTTCTTC.